The source of this T cell receptor beta chain is a study of blood T cell repertoires in COVID-19. Study context: In each case, the material was cDNA or gDNA derived from T cells, B-cell-depleted T cells, or PBMCs.

The assay was immunoSEQ multiplex PCR, and TCRdb's table has in-frame clones only and misses some. The sample comprises over 200,000 clones, roughly nine tenths of which are singletons, and over 0.75% rests with the top ten. V was shortened by 1 base and J by 3 bases, with 9 bases between the two germline ends. The CDR3 length is 14 residues. CDR1 SGHRS and CDR2 YFSETQ come from the germline V gene. This TCR was recovered from a man between 60 and 70 years old with COVID-19, enrolled during active disease. The chain links TRBV5-1 to TRBJ2-3; TRBD1 is a possible D gene (5 bases). Sequenced sample: peripheral blood. The CDR3 loop reads CASSLYRSTDTQYF. The CDR3 nucleotides are TGCGCCAGCAGCTTGTACAGGTCAACAGATACGCAGTATTTT.